The 20 T cell receptor beta chains below all came from one sample that was sequenced in a study of shared clonotypes between healthy human individuals. Generated by immunoSEQ multiplex PCR, the TCRdb table keeps only in-frame clones and is missing some. The table has roughly 330,000 clones, roughly 70% seen once. Sequencing used memory CD4+ T cells sorted from blood. Subset in this sample: CD45RA-negative fraction. These receptor sequences come from a man between 25 and 39 years old in good health.

The CDR3 reads CASRITSSTDTQYF. The DNA for the CDR3 is TGTGCCAGCAGGATAACATCTAGCACAGATACGCAGTATTTT. The V gene is TRBV6-1, the J gene TRBJ2-3; D remains ambiguous. The V end was cut by 6 bases, the J end by 0 bases, with 10 bases between. Per the germline V gene, CDR1 is MNHNS and CDR2 is SASEGT. The CDR3 runs to 14 residues.

V usage is TRBV29-1 and J usage is TRBJ1-2; D is unclear. The CDR3 has 12 amino acids. The V gene lost 1 base and the J gene lost 8 bases, with 11 bases spanning the gap. Germline values: CDR1 SQVTM, CDR2 ANQGSEA. CDR3 residues: CSVEGGFGGYTF. CDR3 bases: TGCAGCGTTGAAGGAGGGTTCGGAGGCTACACCTTC.

The table lists this clone with a few counts. V gene TRBV18 combines with J gene TRBJ1-1; 9 bases are shared with TRBD1. The J segment lost 3 bases and the V segment lost 5 bases, leaving 1 base of the junction unmatched. The CDR3 is 13 residues long. Germline CDR1 reads KGHSH; CDR2 reads LQKENI. The CDR3 coding sequence is TGTGCCAGCTCAAGGGACAGGGACACTGAAGCTTTCTTT. Its protein is CASSRDRDTEAFF.

The chain joins TRBV9 to TRBJ2-7, with TRBD1 as a possible D gene (6 bases). This CDR3 comprises 15 residues. V lost 3 bases and J lost 3, with 16 bases in between. The germline gives CDR1 SGDLS, CDR2 YYNGEE. CDR3 region: CASSAQGQGSYEQYF. The CDR3 bases are TGTGCCAGCAGCGCCCAGGGACAAGGTAGCTACGAGCAGTACTTC.

Only a few counts were recorded for this clone. The rearrangement joins TRBV4-2 to TRBJ1-1, with D possibly TRBD1 on 6 matching bases. Germline values: CDR1 LGHNA, CDR2 YNFKEQ. The CDR3 totals 15 residues. V was clipped by 2 bases and J by 1 base, with 11 bases between them. In nucleotides, the CDR3 is TGTGCCAGCAGCCAACTGGACAGACGGAACACTGAAGCTTTCTTT. This codes for CASSQLDRRNTEAFF.

The chain has TRBV11-2 and TRBJ1-2; no firm D call. Germline CDR1 reads SGHAT; CDR2 reads FQNNGV. The CDR3 sequence is 12 residues long. The germline V and J ends were trimmed by 4 bases and 1 base, with 4 bases remaining between them. The CDR3 protein is CASSSNNYGYTF. CDR3 bases: TGTGCCAGCAGCTCCAATAACTATGGCTACACCTTC.

The rearrangement links TRBV18 to TRBJ1-1, with 10 bases lining up with TRBD1. The CDR3 spans 16 residues. Germline loops: CDR1 KGHSH, CDR2 LQKENI. Trimming at V came to 3 bases and at J to 1 base, leaving 5 bases not matched to a gene. In DNA form, the CDR3 reads TGTGCCAGCTCACCCCGGACAGGGGGAGCGAACACTGAAGCTTTCTTT. Protein sequence: CASSPRTGGANTEAFF. Using reference TRBV18 and TRBJ1-1 for the parts outside the CDR3, the full variable domain is NAGVMQNPRHLVRRRGQEARLRCSPMKGHSHVYWYRQLPEEGLKFMVYLQKENIIDESGMPKERFSAEFPKEGPSILRIQQVVRGDSAAYFCASSPRTGGANTEAFFGQGTRLTVV.

The chain links TRBV2 to TRBJ1-5; D might be TRBD1 (6 bases). V shed 6 bases and J shed 1 base, with 16 bases lying between them. CDR3 length: 16 residues. From germline, CDR1 is SNHLY and CDR2 FYNNEI. The CDR3 nucleotides are TGTGCCAGCAGCGGCCAGGGGAGGATGAGCAATCAGCCCCAGCATTTT. Translating it yields CASSGQGRMSNQPQHF.

This chain joins TRBV7-6 and TRBJ2-7; D remains ambiguous. CDR1 is SGHVS and CDR2 is FNYEAQ in the germline V gene. CDR3 length equals 12 residues. With 2 bases removed from V and 6 bases from J, the gap between germline ends came to 8 bases. CDR3 in DNA: TGTGCCAGCAGCTTATCCATTAGCGAGCAGTACTTC. Translation gives CASSLSISEQYF.

This rearrangement joins TRBV7-9 to TRBJ2-7; maybe TRBD2 (6 bases). Germline V lookup: CDR1 SEHNR, CDR2 FQNEAQ (reference sequence). With 9 bases removed from V and 4 bases from J, the gap between germline ends came to 25 bases. The CDR3 has 16 residues. CDR3 nucleotide sequence: TGTGCCAGTAAACGAAAATCCCCGGGAGATTCGTACGAGCAGTACTTC. This translates into CASKRKSPGDSYEQYF.

This clone was counted only a few times. The chain combines TRBV12-5 with TRBJ2-2; TRBD2 matches at 7 bases. Unmatched junction bases numbered 16, after V lost 2 bases and J lost 1 base. The CDR3 is 20 residues long. Germline lookup yields CDR1 LGHNT and CDR2 FRNRAP. The chain's CDR3 is CASGLSALTVGGRNTGELFF. CDR3 nucleotides: TGTGCTAGTGGTTTGAGTGCCCTCACCGTCGGGGGGAGGAACACCGGGGAGCTGTTTTTT.

Here the CDR3 reads CASSVGGVGIQYF. The CDR3 coding sequence is TGCGCCAGCAGTGTCGGAGGAGTTGGCATTCAGTACTTC. The chain joins TRBV10-2 to TRBJ2-4, with a weak D call TRBD2 (5 bases). This CDR3 contains 13 residues. With 4 bases removed from V and 9 bases from J, the gap between germline ends came to 13 bases. Germline V gene sequence: CDR1 WSHSY, CDR2 SAAADI.

V and J are TRBV9 and TRBJ2-1; 7 bases line up with TRBD2. The length of the CDR3 is 17 residues. Germline V gene data show CDR1 as SGDLS and CDR2 as YYNGEE. The V and J ends lost 4 bases and 7 bases, in that order; junction bases with no gene match: 17. CDR3 sequence: CASSLSPSGNVVNEQFF. The CDR3 region has the DNA TGTGCCAGCAGCTTAAGTCCCAGCGGGAATGTTGTGAATGAGCAGTTCTTC.

The rearrangement links TRBV5-4 to TRBJ2-7; 8 bases align to TRBD2. The CDR3 runs to 13 residues. The germline V gene encodes CDR1 SGHNT and CDR2 YYREEE (reference sequence). V shed 6 bases, J shed 2 bases, and the junction held 4 bases outside the gene matches. The CDR3 DNA reads as TGTGCCAGCACTATAGCGGGGACCTACGAGCAGTACTTC. Translation gives CASTIAGTYEQYF.

In this sample, this clone turned up a few times. This chain joins TRBV10-3 and TRBJ2-5; 15 positions agree with TRBD2. V shed 3 bases, J shed 5 bases, and the junction held 4 bases outside the gene matches. Germline CDR1 ENHRY, CDR2 SYGVKD. This CDR3 is 16 amino acids long. CDR3 in DNA: TGTGCCATCAGTGATTACGGACTAGCGGGAGGGGAGACCCAGTACTTC. Translated: CAISDYGLAGGETQYF.

This chain links TRBV5-1 with TRBJ2-7, with D possibly being TRBD1 (6 bases). The ends were cut back, 4 bases at V and 2 bases at J, with 13 bases in the middle. Germline-derived CDR1 and CDR2 are SGHRS and YFSETQ. The length of the CDR3 is 14 residues. The CDR3 nucleotides are TGCGCCAGCAGCGTCGGGACAAAGGCCTACGAGCAGTACTTC. This codes for CASSVGTKAYEQYF.

The J gene is TRBJ2-7, the V gene TRBV2, with 8 bases fitting TRBD1. V lost 6 bases and J lost 5; bases outside the gene matches: 6. This CDR3 region has 13 residues. Germline V CDR1 and CDR2: SNHLY, FYNNEI. The CDR3 sequence is CASSETGVHEQYF. The CDR3 DNA reads as TGTGCCAGCAGCGAGACAGGGGTCCACGAGCAGTACTTC.

This chain joins TRBV10-3 and TRBJ2-1; D perhaps matches TRBD2 (5 bases). Germline V lookup: CDR1 ENHRY, CDR2 SYGVKD. The V gene lost 2 bases and the J gene lost 4 bases, with 18 bases spanning the gap. The CDR3 totals 17 residues. The CDR3 sequence: CAISETPPSGIYNEQFF. CDR3 sequence (DNA): TGTGCCATCAGTGAGACCCCCCCCAGCGGAATATACAATGAGCAGTTCTTC.

The rearrangement joins TRBV2 to TRBJ1-2; maybe TRBD1 (5 bases). Germline V CDR1 and CDR2: SNHLY, FYNNEI. V lost 4 bases, J lost 6 bases, and 15 bases lay in between. This CDR3 contains 14 residues. CDR3 region: CASSVSGLGDGYTF. DNA of the CDR3: TGTGCCAGCAGTGTGTCAGGCCTGGGGGATGGCTACACCTTC.

Worth noting for this clone: One junction end does not reproduce the germline sequence, and a read error may be involved. The V and J genes are TRBV18 and TRBJ2-7; D possibly uses TRBD1 or TRBD2 (5 bases each). The V gene's germline CDR1 is KGHSH and CDR2 LQKENI. The length of the CDR3 is 13 residues. For the CDR3, the DNA is TGTGCCAGCTCACCGCAGAGGGGCTACGAGCAGCACTTC. It translates to CASSPQRGYEQHF.